This T cell receptor (beta chain) is drawn from a study of blood T cell repertoires in COVID-19. Study background: Acute-phase and convalescent COVID-19 samples originated in the United States, Italy and Spain.

Original processing notes: Scientists estimated how many nucleated cells there were by amplifying reference gene primers. Here immunoSEQ multiplex PCR was the method, and the copy in TCRdb shows in-frame clones only, minus some. The V and J calls and clone size were taken over from that table, and D and trimming were inferred from the DNA. The sample shows roughly 240,000 clones, 70% to 90% of them seen only once. Per germline, CDR1 SGHTA and CDR2 FQGNSA. Trimming pared 0 bases from V and 10 bases from J, leaving 7 bases between. This CDR3 contains 13 residues. Clinical histories supplied by participants themselves formed the basis of cohort assignment.

The chain has TRBV7-2 and TRBJ1-6, with no clear D. The source material was PBMCs or T cells enriched from blood (not recorded which). The sequence derives from a woman aged 40 to 50 with acute COVID-19. This CDR3 is CASSLARESPLHF. The CDR3 DNA sequence: TGTGCCAGCAGCTTAGCTCGGGAATCACCCCTCCACTTT.